This T cell receptor (beta chain) is from a study of Graves' ophthalmopathy and Graves' hyperthyroidism. The CDR3 covers 15 residues. Trimming took 0 bases from V and 2 from J, leaving 10 bases between them. In germline, CDR1 is SGHTA, CDR2 FQGNSA. There are many counts of this clonotype. Amplification targeted the TCR beta CDR3 regions, with RNA transcripts as the source material. A first-round RT-PCR used HTBI primers, followed by a second-round multiplex PCR. Using its own MiXCR run on the multiplex PCR reads, TCRdb lists one record per CDR3 protein. The sample comprises approximately 160,000 distinct CDR3 sequences, 30% to 45% of which are singletons, and roughly 5.2% rests with the top ten.

Sequencing was done on a sample of peripheral blood. The sequence was collected from a woman in her forties with Graves' ophthalmopathy. The chain uses TRBV7-2 and TRBJ2-5; maybe TRBD1 (7 bases). CDR3 in amino acids: CASSLAAGGQETQYF. CDR3 DNA: TGTGCCAGCAGCTTAGCGGCAGGGGGGCAAGAGACCCAGTACTTC.